This record covers a single T cell receptor beta chain. Antigen: not known. The sample is drawn from a study of response to subunit inactivated influenza vaccine. Study-wide findings and caveats: Authors suggested each seasonal influenza vaccination recruits few new T cells.

TCRdb fed the RT-PCR reads into MiXCR, producing one record per CDR3 protein. The sample comprises roughly 700,000 distinct CDR3 sequences, over 11% of which are singletons, and around 7.3% rests with the top ten. There are 15 residues in the CDR3. Germline assignment: CDR1 SGHAT and CDR2 FQNNGV. V shed 3 bases, J shed 5 bases, and the junction held 4 bases outside the gene matches. The gene calls are TRBV11-2 and TRBJ2-7; 13 bases are shared with TRBD2. This material consisted of PBMCs from blood, taken less than 15 days before vaccination. The sequence derives from a man aged 45-60 years who received an inactivated influenza vaccine. DNA for the CDR3: TGTGCCAGCAGCTTCTTACTAGCGGGGGGGAACGAGCAGTACTTC. Amino acid sequence: CASSFLLAGGNEQYF.